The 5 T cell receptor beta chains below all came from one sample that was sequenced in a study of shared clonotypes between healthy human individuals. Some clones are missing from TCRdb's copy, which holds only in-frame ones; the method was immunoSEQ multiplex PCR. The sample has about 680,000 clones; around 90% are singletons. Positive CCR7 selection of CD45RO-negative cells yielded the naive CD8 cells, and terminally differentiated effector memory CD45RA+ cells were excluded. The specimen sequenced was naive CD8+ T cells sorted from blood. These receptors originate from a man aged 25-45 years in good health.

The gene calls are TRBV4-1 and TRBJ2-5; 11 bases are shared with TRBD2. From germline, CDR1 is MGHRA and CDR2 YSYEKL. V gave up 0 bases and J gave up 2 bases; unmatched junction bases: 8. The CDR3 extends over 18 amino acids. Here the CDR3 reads CASSQEDSGRAYQETQYF. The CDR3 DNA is TGCGCCAGCAGCCAAGAAGATAGCGGGAGGGCCTATCAAGAGACCCAGTACTTC.

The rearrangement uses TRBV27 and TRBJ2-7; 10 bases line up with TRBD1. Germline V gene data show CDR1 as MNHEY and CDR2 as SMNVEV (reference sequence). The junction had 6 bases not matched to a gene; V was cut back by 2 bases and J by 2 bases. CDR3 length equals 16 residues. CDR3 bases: TGTGCCAGCAGTTTAGCCGGGACAGGGGTGACCTACGAGCAGTACTTC. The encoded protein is CASSLAGTGVTYEQYF.

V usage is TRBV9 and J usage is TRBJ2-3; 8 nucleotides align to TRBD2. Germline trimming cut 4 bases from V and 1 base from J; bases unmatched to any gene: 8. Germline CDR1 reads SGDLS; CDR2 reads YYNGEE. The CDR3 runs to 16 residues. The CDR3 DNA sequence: TGTGCCAGCAGCCCACGAGCGGGAGACGGCACAGATACGCAGTATTTT. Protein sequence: CASSPRAGDGTDTQYF.

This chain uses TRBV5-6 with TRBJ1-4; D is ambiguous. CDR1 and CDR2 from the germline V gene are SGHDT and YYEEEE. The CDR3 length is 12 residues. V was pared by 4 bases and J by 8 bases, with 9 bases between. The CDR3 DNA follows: TGTGCCAGCAGCGACCTGGGGGAAAAACTGTTTTTT. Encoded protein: CASSDLGEKLFF.

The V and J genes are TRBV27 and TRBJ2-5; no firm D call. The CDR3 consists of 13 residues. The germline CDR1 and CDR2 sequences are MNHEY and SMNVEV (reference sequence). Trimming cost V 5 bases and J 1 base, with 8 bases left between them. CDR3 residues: CASSLSFQETQYF. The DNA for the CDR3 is TGTGCCAGCAGTCTCTCCTTCCAAGAGACCCAGTACTTC.